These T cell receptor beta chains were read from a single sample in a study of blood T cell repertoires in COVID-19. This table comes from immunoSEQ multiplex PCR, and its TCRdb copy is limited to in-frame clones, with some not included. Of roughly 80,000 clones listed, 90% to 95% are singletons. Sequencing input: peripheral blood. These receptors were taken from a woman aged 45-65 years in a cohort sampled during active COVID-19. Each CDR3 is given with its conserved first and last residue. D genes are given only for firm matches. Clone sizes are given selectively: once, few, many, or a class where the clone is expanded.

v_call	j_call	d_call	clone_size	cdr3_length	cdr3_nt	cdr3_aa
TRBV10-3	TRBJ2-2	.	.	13	TGTGCCATCGGCCGACTCGGTACCGGGGAGCTGTTTTTT	CAIGRLGTGELFF
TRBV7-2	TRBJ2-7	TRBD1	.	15	TGTGCCAGCAGCTTACAACAGGGGGCCTCCTACGAGCAGTACTTC	CASSLQQGASYEQYF
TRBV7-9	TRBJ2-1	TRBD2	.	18	TGTGCCAGCAGCTTAGAAGGGACTTTGAGCGGGGGGGCCAATGAGCAGTTCTTC	CASSLEGTLSGGANEQFF
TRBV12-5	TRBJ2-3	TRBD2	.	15	TGTGCTAGTCTGGGACTAGCGGGAGTTGCAGATACGCAGTATTTT	CASLGLAGVADTQYF
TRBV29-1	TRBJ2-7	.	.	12	TGCAGCGTTCAGATGTACTCCTACGAGCAGTACTTC	CSVQMYSYEQYF
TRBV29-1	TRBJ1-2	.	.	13	TGCAGCGTTGCTCTGGACAGCCTCTATGGCTACACCTTC	CSVALDSLYGYTF
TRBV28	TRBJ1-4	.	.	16	TGTGCCAGCAGTCTCCTCCCCCAGGGAGGAAATGAAAAACTGTTTTTT	CASSLLPQGGNEKLFF
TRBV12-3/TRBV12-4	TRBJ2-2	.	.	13	TGTGCCAGCAGTGAGAGGGGGTCCGGGGAGCTGTTTTTT	CASSERGSGELFF
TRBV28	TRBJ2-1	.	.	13	TGTGCCAGCAGTTTACCCGTCTTGAATGAGCAGTTCTTC	CASSLPVLNEQFF
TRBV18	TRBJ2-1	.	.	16	TGTGCCAGCTCACCACAATTCGGGACAAGCGGCAATGAGCAGTTCTTC	CASSPQFGTSGNEQFF
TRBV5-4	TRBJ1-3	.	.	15	TGTGCCAGCAGCTTGCAAGGGGGCTCTGGAAACACCATATATTTT	CASSLQGGSGNTIYF
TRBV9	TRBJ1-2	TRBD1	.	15	TGTGCCAGCAGCGTTCGGGACAGGGGCCTCTCTCTCTACACCTTC	CASSVRDRGLSLYTF
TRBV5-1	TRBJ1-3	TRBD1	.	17	TGCGCCAGCAGCCCGGGACAGGGGATATCCTCTGGAAACACCATATATTTT	CASSPGQGISSGNTIYF
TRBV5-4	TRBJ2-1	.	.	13	TGTGCCAGCAGCCGCGAGGAGGGTAATGAGCAGTTCTTC	CASSREEGNEQFF
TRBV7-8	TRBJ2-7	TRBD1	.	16	TGTGCCAGCAGACCAAGCCCGGGACAGGCGACCTACGAGCAGTACTTC	CASRPSPGQATYEQYF
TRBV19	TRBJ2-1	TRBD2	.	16	TGTGCCAGTAGCAATCGGCTAGCGGGAGGGCCGGGCGAGCAGTTCTTC	CASSNRLAGGPGEQFF
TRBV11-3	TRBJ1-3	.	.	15	TGTGCCAGCAGCACCGATGAGAGCGCTGGAAACACCATATATTTT	CASSTDESAGNTIYF
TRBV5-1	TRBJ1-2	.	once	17	TGCGCCAGCAGCTTGGGCCCCGGCGTACAGGGCCTTGGCGGCTACACCTTC	CASSLGPGVQGLGGYTF
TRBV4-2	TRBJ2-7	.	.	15	TGTGCCAGCAGCCAAGCGGACAGTAAACCCTACGAGCAGTACTTC	CASSQADSKPYEQYF
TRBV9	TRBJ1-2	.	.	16	TGTGCCAGCAGCGCGTCGAAGGGGGGGCTGGATTATGGCTACACCTTC	CASSASKGGLDYGYTF
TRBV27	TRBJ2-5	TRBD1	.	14	TGTGCCAGCAGTAGGGGACAGGGGAGGGAGACCCAGTACTTC	CASSRGQGRETQYF
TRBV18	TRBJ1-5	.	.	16	TGTGCCAGCTCACCAAGTGGCCAGTTACCCAATCAGCCCCAGCATTTT	CASSPSGQLPNQPQHF
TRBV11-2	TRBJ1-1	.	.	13	TGTGCCAGCAGCTTAGTTCCCGGGGCTGAAGCTTTCTTT	CASSLVPGAEAFF
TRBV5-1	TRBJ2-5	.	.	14	TGCGCCAGCAGCTTGGGGGGTGACAGGGAGACCCAGTACTTC	CASSLGGDRETQYF
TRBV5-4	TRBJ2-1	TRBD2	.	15	TGTGCCAGCAGCTCCAGACTAGCGGGGTACAATGAGCAGTTCTTC	CASSSRLAGYNEQFF
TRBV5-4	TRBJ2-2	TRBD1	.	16	TGTGCCAGCAGCTTTGGACAGGGAGATAACACCGGGGAGCTGTTTTTT	CASSFGQGDNTGELFF
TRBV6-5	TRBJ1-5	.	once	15	TGTGCCAGCCTCCAGTCTCGCCATAGCAATCAGCCCCAGCATTTT	CASLQSRHSNQPQHF
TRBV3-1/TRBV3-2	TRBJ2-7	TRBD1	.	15	TGTGCCAGCAGCCCGATGACAGGGCCTTCCTACGAGCAGTACTTC	CASSPMTGPSYEQYF
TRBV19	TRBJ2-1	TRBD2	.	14	TGTGCCAGTAGTCCGCGGACTAGTAGTGATGAGCAGTTCTTC	CASSPRTSSDEQFF
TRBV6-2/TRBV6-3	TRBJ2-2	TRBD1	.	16	TGTGCCAGCAGTTACGGGAGACAGGGATCGTCCGGGGAGCTGTTTTTT	CASSYGRQGSSGELFF
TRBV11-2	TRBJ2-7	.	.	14	TGTGCCAGCAGCTTAGTTCCAGGGACCTACGAGCAGTACTTC	CASSLVPGTYEQYF
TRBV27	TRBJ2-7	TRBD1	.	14	TGTGCCAGCAGTCCCCGCAGGGGGCCTTACGAGCAGTACTTC	CASSPRRGPYEQYF
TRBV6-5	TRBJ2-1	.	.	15	TGTGCCAGCAGTTACTCTTATACCGGGAGCAATGAGCAGTTCTTC	CASSYSYTGSNEQFF
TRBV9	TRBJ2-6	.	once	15	TGTGCCAGCAGCAGAGGAGACTCTGGGGCCAACGTCCTGACTTTC	CASSRGDSGANVLTF
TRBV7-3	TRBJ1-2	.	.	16	TGTGCCAGCAGCTTAACAGTCCCAGCGAAGGAGTATGGCTACACCTTC	CASSLTVPAKEYGYTF
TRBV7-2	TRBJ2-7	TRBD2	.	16	TGTGCCAGCCCGTCCCCTAAGCGGGGGGGCCCCTACGAGCAGTACTTC	CASPSPKRGGPYEQYF
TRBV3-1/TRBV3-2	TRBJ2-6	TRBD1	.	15	TGTGCCAGCAGCCTACAGGGGGCCGGGGCCAACGTCCTGACTTTC	CASSLQGAGANVLTF
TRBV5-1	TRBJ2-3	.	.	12	TGCGCCAGCAGCCTAGACACAGATACGCAGTATTTT	CASSLDTDTQYF
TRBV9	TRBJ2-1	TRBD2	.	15	TGTGCCAGCAGCCCCCGCGGGGGGGGGCTACATGAGCAGTTCTTC	CASSPRGGGLHEQFF
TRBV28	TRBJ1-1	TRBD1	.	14	TGTGCCAGCAGTTCTGGACAGGGCGACACTGAAGCTTTCTTT	CASSSGQGDTEAFF
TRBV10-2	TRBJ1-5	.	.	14	TGCGCCAGCAGTGAGTGGCAGGTCAATCAGCCCCAGCATTTT	CASSEWQVNQPQHF
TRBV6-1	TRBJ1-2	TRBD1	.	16	TGTGCCAGCAGTGGTGGACAGGGGTCGGCGTACTATGGCTACACCTTC	CASSGGQGSAYYGYTF
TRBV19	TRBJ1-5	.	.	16	TGTGCCAGTAGCCGTTGGGAGGGGACTCGCAATCAGCCCCAGCATTTT	CASSRWEGTRNQPQHF
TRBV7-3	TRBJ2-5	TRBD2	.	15	TGTGCCAGCAGTTTAGCGGGGGGAAACCAAGAGACCCAGTACTTC	CASSLAGGNQETQYF
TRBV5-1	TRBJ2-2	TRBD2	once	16	TGCGCCAGCAGTTTTGCCGGGACTACCACCACCGGGGAGCTGTTTTTT	CASSFAGTTTTGELFF
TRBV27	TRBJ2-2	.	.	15	TGTGCCAGCTCAAAGAGGACTATAAACACCGGGGAGCTGTTTTTT	CASSKRTINTGELFF